The next 9 T cell receptor beta chains were all read from a single sample in a study of Graves' ophthalmopathy and Graves' hyperthyroidism. Researchers took RNA transcripts and amplified TCR beta CDR3 regions from them. Investigators did first-round RT-PCR with HTBI primers, then second-round multiplex PCR. Each CDR3 protein gets one entry after TCRdb re-called the multiplex PCR reads with MiXCR. Of a few hundred thousand distinct CDR3 sequences listed, approximately 20% are singletons. The specimen was peripheral blood. The receptors shown here come from a young woman with Graves' ophthalmopathy.

V and J are TRBV6-1 and TRBJ1-2; weak D call: TRBD1 (6 bases). Germline V CDR1 and CDR2: MNHNS, SASEGT. V dropped 5 bases and J dropped 6 bases, with 16 bases sitting between them. The CDR3 spans 14 residues. The CDR3 here is CASSPGGRDHGYTF. CDR3 sequence (DNA): TGTGCCAGCAGTCCCGGGGGGCGGGACCATGGCTACACCTTC.

This clonotype was seen ten or more times. The rearrangement links TRBV12-3 or TRBV12-4 to TRBJ2-7; D remains ambiguous. The CDR3 spans 14 residues. V was cut by 6 bases and J by 2 bases, with 14 bases left in between. The CDR3: CASRASRRTYEQYF. The CDR3 DNA is TGTGCCAGCAGGGCCTCTAGACGGACCTACGAGCAGTACTTC.

This clonotype was detected only a few times. Written as DNA, the CDR3 is TGTGCCAGCAGCCAGGCCGGACTAGCGGACTCGAACAATGAGCAGTTCTTC. Amino acids: CASSQAGLADSNNEQFF. This chain uses TRBV4-2 with TRBJ2-1; 10 nucleotides match TRBD2. Germline V lookup: CDR1 LGHNA, CDR2 YNFKEQ. J gave up 5 bases and V 3 bases, and 10 bases lay outside the gene matches. The CDR3 runs to 17 residues.

This clonotype was seen many times. The CDR3 reads CASSSGRSPLHF. DNA of the CDR3: TGTGCCAGCAGTTCCGGGAGGTCACCCCTCCACTTT. The chain uses TRBV27 and TRBJ1-6; D is undetermined. Trimming pared 4 bases from V and 10 bases from J, leaving 8 bases between. CDR3 length: 12 amino acids. The germline CDR1 and CDR2 sequences are MNHEY and SMNVEV (reference sequence).

This clonotype was observed many times. The chain couples TRBV10-3 to TRBJ1-5; perhaps TRBD1 as D (5 bases). Trimming shortened V by 4 bases and J by 3 bases, and 10 bases separated the two germline ends. CDR1 ENHRY and CDR2 SYGVKD come from the germline V gene. The CDR3 is 14 residues long. CDR3 region: CAISAGIPNQPQHF. CDR3 bases: TGTGCCATCAGTGCAGGGATACCCAATCAGCCCCAGCATTTT.

In its sample, this clonotype was seen many times. The chain is built from TRBV29-1 and TRBJ2-7; D gene ambiguous. V dropped 4 bases and J dropped 3 bases, with 7 bases sitting between them. Germline assignment: CDR1 SQVTM and CDR2 ANQGSEA. The CDR3 loop spans 11 amino acids. Here the CDR3 DNA reads TGCAGCGTTGGCGGTAACTACGAGCAGTACTTC. Amino acids: CSVGGNYEQYF.

This clonotype has ten or more counts. The chain has TRBV6-2 or TRBV6-3 and TRBJ1-3, with no clear D. V lost 0 bases, J lost 5 bases, and 2 bases lay in between. CDR1 and CDR2 from the germline V gene are MNHEY and SVGEGT. CDR3 size: 12 residues. CDR3 bases: TGTGCCAGCAGTTACTCGAGAAACACCATATATTTT. The encoded protein is CASSYSRNTIYF.

This clonotype showed up many times. The genes are TRBV19 and TRBJ1-1; TRBD1 might be the D (5 bases). Germline V gene sequence: CDR1 LNHDA, CDR2 SQIVND (reference sequence). CDR3 length: 17 amino acids. V shed 4 bases and J shed 0 bases, with 18 bases lying between them. The CDR3 DNA reads as TGTGCCAGTAGTAACCCCGAGGGGACGGAGATGAACACTGAAGCTTTCTTT. Translated, it gives CASSNPEGTEMNTEAFF.

This clonotype was seen at least ten times. The rearrangement links TRBV30 to TRBJ1-1; tentative D call: TRBD1 (5 bases). V was clipped by 2 bases and J by 1 base, with 11 bases between them. The V gene's germline CDR1 is GTSNPN and CDR2 SVGIG (reference sequence). The CDR3 contains 14 residues. As DNA, the CDR3 is TGTGCCTGGAGTTGGGGGGGACCGAACACTGAAGCTTTCTTT. The encoded protein is CAWSWGGPNTEAFF.